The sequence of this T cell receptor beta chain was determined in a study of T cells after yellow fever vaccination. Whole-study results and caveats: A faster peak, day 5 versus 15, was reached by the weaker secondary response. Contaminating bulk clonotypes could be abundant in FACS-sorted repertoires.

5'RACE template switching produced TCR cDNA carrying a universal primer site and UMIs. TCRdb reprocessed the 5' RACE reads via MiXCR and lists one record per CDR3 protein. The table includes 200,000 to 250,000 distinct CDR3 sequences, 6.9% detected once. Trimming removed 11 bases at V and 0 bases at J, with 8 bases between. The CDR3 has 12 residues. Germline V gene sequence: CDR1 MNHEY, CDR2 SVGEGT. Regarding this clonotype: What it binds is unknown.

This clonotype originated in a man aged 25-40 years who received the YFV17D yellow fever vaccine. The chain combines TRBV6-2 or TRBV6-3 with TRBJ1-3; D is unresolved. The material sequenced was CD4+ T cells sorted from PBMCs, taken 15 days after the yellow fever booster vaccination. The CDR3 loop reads CACTSSGNTIYF. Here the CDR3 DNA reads TGTGCCTGCACGTCCTCTGGAAACACCATATATTTT.